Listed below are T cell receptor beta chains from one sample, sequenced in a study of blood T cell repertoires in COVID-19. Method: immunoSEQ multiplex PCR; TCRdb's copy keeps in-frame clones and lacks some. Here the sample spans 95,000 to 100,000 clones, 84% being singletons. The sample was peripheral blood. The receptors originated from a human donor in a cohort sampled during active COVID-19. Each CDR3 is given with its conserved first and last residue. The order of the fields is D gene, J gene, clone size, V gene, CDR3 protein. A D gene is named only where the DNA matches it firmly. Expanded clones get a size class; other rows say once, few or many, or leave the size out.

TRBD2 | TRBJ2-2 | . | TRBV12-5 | CASGPGTTTGELFF
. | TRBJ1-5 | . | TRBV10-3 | CAISDARENQPQHF
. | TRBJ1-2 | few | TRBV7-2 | CASSLDNGAWGYTF
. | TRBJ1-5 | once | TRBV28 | CASSQQFYRANQPQHF
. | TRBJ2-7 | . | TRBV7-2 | CASGRTPTYEQYF
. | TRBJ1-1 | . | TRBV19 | CASKPGGAGWMNTEAFF
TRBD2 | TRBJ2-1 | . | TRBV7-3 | CASSSTSGYNEQFF
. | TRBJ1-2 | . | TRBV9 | CASSQGLFDYGYTF
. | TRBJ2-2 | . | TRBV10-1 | CASRLPMRTGELFF
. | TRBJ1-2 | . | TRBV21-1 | CASSGPGQGVRSRDGYTF
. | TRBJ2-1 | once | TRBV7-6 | CASSYTGKSEGDNEQFF
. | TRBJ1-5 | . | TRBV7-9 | CASSTDSYNQPQHF
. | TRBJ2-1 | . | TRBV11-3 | CASSFGGTAYNEQFF
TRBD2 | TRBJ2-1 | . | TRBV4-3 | CASSQDPRGDNEQFF
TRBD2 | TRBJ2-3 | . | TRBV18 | CASSPVAGGITDTQYF
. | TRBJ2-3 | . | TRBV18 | CASSPVTASTDTQYF
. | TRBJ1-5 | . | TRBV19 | CASSTDSSLSNQPQHF
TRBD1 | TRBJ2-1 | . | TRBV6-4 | CASSDPGTGVDEQFF
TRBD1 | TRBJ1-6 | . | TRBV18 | CASSRDRDVGNSPLHF
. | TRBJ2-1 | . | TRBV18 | CASSPLSVTSPSYNEQFF
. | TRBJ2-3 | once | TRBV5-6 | CASSLVTSTDTQYF
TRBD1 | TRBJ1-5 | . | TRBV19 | CASSSRDSYSNQPQHF
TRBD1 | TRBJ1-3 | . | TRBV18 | CASSPSGTDGNTIYF
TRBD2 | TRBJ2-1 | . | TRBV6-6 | CASKGGGVEGEQFF
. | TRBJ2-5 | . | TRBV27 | CASSLNSAAGRETQYF
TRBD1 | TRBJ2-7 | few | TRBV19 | CASSILPGQGTSYEQYF
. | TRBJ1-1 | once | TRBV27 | CASSSSLNTEAFF
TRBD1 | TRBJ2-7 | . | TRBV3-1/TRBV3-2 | CASSRGTGESYEQYF
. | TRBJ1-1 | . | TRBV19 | CASRRELVTEAFF
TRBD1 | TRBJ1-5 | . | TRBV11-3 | CASSLTGVFQPQHF
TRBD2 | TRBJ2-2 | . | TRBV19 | CASSLLAGVPGELFF
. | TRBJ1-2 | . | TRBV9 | CASSDRTAPRGYTF
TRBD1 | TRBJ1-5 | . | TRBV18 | CASSPTGERGQPQHF
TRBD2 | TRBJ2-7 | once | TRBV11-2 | CASSLEGLAGAYEQYF
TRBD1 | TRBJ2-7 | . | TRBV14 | CASSLDRVREQYF
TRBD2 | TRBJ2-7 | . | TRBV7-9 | CASSSEAGGPYEQYF
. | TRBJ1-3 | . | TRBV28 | CASLSISGNTIYF
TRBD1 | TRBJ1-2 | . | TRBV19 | CASSPPTGGYGYTF
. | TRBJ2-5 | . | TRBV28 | CASSLLQGFQETQYF
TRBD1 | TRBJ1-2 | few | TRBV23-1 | CASSQSKQGARALRGYTF
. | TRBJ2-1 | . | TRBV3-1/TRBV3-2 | CASSVRGSGSYNEQFF
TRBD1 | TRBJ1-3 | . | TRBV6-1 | CASSPQGASVNTIYF
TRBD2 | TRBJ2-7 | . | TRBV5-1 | CASSLGSSGSYEQYF
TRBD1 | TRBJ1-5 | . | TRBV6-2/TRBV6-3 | CASSYSTGGSNQPQHF
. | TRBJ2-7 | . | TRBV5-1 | CASSLAPQDTYEQYF
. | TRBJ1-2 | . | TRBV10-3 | CAISDTGTPTYGYTF
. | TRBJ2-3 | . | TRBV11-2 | CASSDNRIGTDTQYF
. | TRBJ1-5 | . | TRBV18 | CASSRSDRGSNQPQHF
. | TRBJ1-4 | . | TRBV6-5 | CASSYSGQSREKLFF
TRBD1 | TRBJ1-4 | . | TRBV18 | CASSPLGGTGRNEKLFF
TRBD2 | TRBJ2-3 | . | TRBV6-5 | CASRAGVLYTQYF
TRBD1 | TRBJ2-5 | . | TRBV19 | CASSIGTGGAKTQYF
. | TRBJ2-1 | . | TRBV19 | CASSLGREVNEQFF
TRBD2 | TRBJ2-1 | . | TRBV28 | CASSPWTSGSSYNEQFF
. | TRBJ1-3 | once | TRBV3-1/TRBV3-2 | CASSVFSGNTIYF